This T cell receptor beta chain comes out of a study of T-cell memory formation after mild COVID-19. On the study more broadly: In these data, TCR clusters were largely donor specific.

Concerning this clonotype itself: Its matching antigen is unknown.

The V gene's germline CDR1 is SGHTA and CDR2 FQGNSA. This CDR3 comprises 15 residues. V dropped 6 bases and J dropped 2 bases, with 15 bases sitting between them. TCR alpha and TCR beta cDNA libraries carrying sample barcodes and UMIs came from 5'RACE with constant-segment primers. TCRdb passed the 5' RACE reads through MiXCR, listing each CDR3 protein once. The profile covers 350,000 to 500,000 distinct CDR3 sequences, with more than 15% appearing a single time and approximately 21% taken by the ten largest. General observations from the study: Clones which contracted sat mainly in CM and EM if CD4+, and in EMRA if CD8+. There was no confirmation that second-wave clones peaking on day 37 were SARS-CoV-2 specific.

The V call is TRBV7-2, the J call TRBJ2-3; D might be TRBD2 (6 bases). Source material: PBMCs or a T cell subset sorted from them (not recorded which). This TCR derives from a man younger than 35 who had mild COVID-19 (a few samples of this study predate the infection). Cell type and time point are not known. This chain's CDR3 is CASSSMWGVTDTQYF. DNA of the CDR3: TGTGCCAGCAGTTCGATGTGGGGGGTCACAGATACGCAGTATTTT. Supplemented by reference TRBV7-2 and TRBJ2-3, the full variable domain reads GAGVSQSPSNKVTEKGKDVELRCDPISGHTALYWYRQSLGQGLEFLIYFQGNSAPDKSGLPSDRFSAERTGGSVSTLTIQRTQQEDSAVYLCASSSMWGVTDTQYFGPGTRLTVL.